This T cell receptor beta chain is from a study of T cell responses to AZD1222 COVID-19 vaccine. Measured with immunoSEQ multiplex PCR; TCRdb has only the in-frame clones, and not every one. The sample includes about 150,000 clones, roughly 92% seen only once; the top ten take approximately 2.2%. The clonotype was recovered from an adult in good health. This material consisted of peripheral blood, taken on day 0 of AZD1222 vaccination.

The CDR3, as DNA: TGTGCCAGCAGCGAGGGACAGCCACCCCTCCACTTT. Translating gives CASSEGQPPLHF. This chain uses TRBV9 with TRBJ1-6; 7 nucleotides line up with TRBD1. Germline V lookup: CDR1 SGDLS, CDR2 YYNGEE. The CDR3 has 12 residues. With V trimmed by 3 bases and J by 11 bases, 2 bases remained unmatched.